These 7 T cell receptor beta chains were all obtained from the same sample, sequenced in a study of OX40 agonist ivuxolimab in advanced cancers. Produced via immunoSEQ multiplex PCR; TCRdb's table is partial and in-frame only. The data contain more than 75,000 clones, approximately 90% of them singletons. The sequencing here drew on CD4+ or CD8+ T cells sorted from blood, taken in a trial of the OX40 agonist ivuxolimab. Receptor source: an adult with an advanced solid tumor such as melanoma, head and neck, liver or kidney cancer.

Here the CDR3 reads CASSLAKGPQPQHF. The DNA of the CDR3 is TGTGCCAGCAGCTTGGCCAAGGGCCCCCAGCCCCAGCATTTT. V usage is TRBV5-8 and J usage is TRBJ1-5; D uncertain. Germline loops: CDR1 SGHTS, CDR2 YDEGEE. The V end lost 0 bases, the J end lost 7 bases, and 11 bases lay between the germline ends. The CDR3 totals 14 residues.

The rearrangement uses TRBV7-2 and TRBJ2-2, with D perhaps given as TRBD1 or TRBD2 (5 bases each). V lost 5 bases and J 6 bases, leaving 13 bases between the germline ends. This CDR3 is 14 amino acids long. CDR1 is SGHTA, CDR2 FQGNSA, per germline. For the CDR3, the DNA is TGTGCCAGCAGCAGGGACCTAGAGGCCGGGGAGCTGTTTTTT. Translation: CASSRDLEAGELFF.

This rearrangement joins TRBV11-3 to TRBJ2-1, with TRBD2 matching over 9 bases. J was trimmed by 6 bases and V by 2 bases; bases with no gene match: 5. This CDR3 region has 15 residues. In germline, CDR1 is SGHNT, CDR2 YENEEA. In DNA, the CDR3 is TGTGCCAGCAGCTTATTTAGCGGGAGCCTCAATGAGCAGTTCTTC. It is translated as CASSLFSGSLNEQFF.

The gene calls are TRBV7-2 and TRBJ1-2; D unclear. Trimming removed 5 bases from V and 4 bases from J, with 14 bases in between. Looked up from germline, CDR1 is SGHTA and CDR2 is FQGNSA. CDR3 size: 14 residues. CDR3 protein: CASSHRLKTYGYTF. The CDR3, as DNA: TGTGCCAGCAGCCACCGACTGAAGACCTATGGCTACACCTTC.

This clone was seen many times. J is TRBJ2-2 and V is TRBV7-9; 7 nucleotides align to TRBD2. Germline loops: CDR1 SEHNR, CDR2 FQNEAQ (reference sequence). The CDR3 runs to 15 residues. The trim removed 1 base at V and 6 bases at J, leaving 5 bases unmatched. The CDR3 DNA reads TGTGCCAGCAGCTTAGAGGCGGGAGCGGCCGGGGAGCTGTTTTTT. It yields the protein CASSLEAGAAGELFF. Complete variable domain (other parts from reference TRBV7-9 and TRBJ2-2): DTGVSQNPRHKITKRGQNVTFRCDPISEHNRLYWYRQTLGQGPEFLTYFQNEAQLEKSRLLSDRFSAERPKGSFSTLEIQRTEQGDSAMYLCASSLEAGAAGELFFGEGSRLTVL.

This clone turned up a few times. The V gene is TRBV18, the J gene TRBJ2-7, with D possibly being TRBD2 (5 bases). V was cut by 4 bases and J by 4 bases, with 11 bases left in between. CDR1 and CDR2 (germline): KGHSH, LQKENI. CDR3 length: 13 amino acids. The DNA of the CDR3 is TGTGCCAGCTCACTAGGGAGTGAGTACGAGCAGTACTTC. The encoded protein is CASSLGSEYEQYF.

The rearrangement uses TRBV7-6 and TRBJ2-3; D possibly matches TRBD1 or TRBD2 (5 bases each). Between the trimmed V and J ends, which lost 1 base and 0 bases, there was a span of 8 bases. CDR1 is SGHVS and CDR2 is FNYEAQ in the germline V gene. The CDR3 consists of 15 residues. DNA for the CDR3: TGTGCCAGCAGCTTAGGGGGGAGAAGCACAGATACGCAGTATTTT. Its translation: CASSLGGRSTDTQYF.